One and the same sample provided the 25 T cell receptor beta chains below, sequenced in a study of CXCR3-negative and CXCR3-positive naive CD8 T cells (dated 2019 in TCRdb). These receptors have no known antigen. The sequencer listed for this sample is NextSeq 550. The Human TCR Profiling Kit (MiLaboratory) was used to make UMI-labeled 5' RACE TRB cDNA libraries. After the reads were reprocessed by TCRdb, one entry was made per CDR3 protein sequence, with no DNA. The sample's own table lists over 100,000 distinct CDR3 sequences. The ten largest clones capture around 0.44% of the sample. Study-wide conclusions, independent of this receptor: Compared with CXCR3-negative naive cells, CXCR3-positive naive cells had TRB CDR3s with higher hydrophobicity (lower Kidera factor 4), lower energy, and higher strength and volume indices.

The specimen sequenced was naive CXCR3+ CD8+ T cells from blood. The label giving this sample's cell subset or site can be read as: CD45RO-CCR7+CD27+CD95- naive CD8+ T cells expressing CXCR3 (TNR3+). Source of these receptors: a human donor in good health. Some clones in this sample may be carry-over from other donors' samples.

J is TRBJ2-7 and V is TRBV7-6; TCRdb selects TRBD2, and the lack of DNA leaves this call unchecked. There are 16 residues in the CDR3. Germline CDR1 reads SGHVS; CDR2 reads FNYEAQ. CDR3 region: CASSLGVGALVYEQYF.

The chain's CDR3 is CASSQTLQGYEQYF. The V gene is TRBV28, the J gene TRBJ2-7; TCRdb gives TRBD1 as the D gene, but with no DNA this cannot be confirmed. This CDR3 is built from 14 residues. Germline loops: CDR1 MDHEN, CDR2 SYDVKM.

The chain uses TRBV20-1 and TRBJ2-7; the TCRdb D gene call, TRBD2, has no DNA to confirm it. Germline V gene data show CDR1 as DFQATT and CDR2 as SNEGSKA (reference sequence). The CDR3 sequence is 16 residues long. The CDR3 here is CSARESRAGVTYEQYF.

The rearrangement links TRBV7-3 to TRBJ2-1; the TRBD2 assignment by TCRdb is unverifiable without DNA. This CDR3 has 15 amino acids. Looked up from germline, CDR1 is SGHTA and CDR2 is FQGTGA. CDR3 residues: CASSPRAGGYNEQFF.

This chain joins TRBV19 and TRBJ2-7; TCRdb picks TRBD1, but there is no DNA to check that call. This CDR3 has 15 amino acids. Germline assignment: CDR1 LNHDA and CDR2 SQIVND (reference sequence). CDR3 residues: CASSITDRGNYEQYF.

CDR3 residues: CASSESGTEETQYF. The V gene is TRBV10-1, the J gene TRBJ2-5; TCRdb picks TRBD1, but there is no DNA to check that call. Germline CDR1 and CDR2: WNHNN and SYGVQD (reference sequence). CDR3 size: 14 residues.

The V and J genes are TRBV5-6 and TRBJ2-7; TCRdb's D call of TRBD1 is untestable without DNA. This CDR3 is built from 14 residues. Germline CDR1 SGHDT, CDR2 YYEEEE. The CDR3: CASSHGTENYEQYF.

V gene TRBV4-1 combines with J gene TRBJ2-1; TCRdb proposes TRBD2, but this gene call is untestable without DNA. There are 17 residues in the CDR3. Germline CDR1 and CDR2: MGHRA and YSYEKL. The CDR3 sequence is CASSQDGRLAGYNEQFF.

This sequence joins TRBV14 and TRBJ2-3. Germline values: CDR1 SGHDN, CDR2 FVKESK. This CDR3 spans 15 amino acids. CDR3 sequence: CASSQDAMFTDTQYF.

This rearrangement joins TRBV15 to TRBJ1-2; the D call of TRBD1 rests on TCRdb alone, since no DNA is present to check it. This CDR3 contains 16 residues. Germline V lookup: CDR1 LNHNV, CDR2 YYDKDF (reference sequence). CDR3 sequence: CATSRDGRDRRHGYTF.

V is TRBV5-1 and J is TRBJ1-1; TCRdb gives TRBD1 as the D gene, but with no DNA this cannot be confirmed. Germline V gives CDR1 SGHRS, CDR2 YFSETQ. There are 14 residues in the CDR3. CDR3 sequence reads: CASSWGQGNTEAFF.

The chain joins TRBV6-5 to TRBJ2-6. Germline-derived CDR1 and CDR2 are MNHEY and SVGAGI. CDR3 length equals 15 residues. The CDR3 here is CASSYRGSGANVLTF.

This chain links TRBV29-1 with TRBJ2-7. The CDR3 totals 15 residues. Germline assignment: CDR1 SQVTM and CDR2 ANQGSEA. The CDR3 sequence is CSVVGQGGRSYEQYF.

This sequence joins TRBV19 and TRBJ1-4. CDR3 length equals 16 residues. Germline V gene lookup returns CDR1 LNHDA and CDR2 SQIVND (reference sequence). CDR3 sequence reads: CASSWRVHATNEKLFF. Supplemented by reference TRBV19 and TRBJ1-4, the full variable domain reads DGGITQSPKYLFRKEGQNVTLSCEQNLNHDAMYWYRQDPGQGLRLIYYSQIVNDFQKGDIAEGYSVSREKKESFPLTVTSAQKNPTAFYLCASSWRVHATNEKLFFGSGTQLSVL.

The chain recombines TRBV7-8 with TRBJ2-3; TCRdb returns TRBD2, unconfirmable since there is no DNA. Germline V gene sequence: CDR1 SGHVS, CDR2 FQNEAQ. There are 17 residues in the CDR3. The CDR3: CASSWVAGETSTDTQYF. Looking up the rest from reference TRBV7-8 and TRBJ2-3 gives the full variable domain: GAGVSQSPRYKVAKRGQDVALRCDPISGHVSLFWYQQALGQGPEFLTYFQNEAQLDKSGLPSDRFFAERPEGSVSTLKIQRTQQEDSAVYLCASSWVAGETSTDTQYFGPGTRLTVL.

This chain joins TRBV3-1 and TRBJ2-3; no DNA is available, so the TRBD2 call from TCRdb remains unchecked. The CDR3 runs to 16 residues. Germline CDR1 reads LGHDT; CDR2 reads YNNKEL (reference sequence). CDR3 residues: CASSQEGAVSTDTQYF.

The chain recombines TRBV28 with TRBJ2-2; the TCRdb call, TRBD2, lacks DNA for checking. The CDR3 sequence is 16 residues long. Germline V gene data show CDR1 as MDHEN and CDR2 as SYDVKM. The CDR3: CASTPRRGRSTGELFF.

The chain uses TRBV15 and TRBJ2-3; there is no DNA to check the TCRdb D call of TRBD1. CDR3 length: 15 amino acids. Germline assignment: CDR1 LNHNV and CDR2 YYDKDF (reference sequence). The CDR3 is CATSREGGGTDTQYF.

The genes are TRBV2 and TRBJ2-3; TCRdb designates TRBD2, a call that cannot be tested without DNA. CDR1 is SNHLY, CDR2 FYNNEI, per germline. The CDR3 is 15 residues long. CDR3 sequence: CAYGTSGGDSDTQYF.

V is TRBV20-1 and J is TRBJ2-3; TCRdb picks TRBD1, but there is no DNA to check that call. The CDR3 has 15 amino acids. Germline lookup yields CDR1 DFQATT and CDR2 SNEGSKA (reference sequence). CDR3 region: CSARPRGEGGDTQYF.

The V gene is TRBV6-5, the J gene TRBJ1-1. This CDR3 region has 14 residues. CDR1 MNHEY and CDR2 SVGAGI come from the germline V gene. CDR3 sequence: CASSYSHAGGEAFF.

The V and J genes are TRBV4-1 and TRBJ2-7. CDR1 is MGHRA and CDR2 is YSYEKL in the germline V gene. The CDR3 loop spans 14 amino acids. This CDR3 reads CASRSQTGSYEQYF.

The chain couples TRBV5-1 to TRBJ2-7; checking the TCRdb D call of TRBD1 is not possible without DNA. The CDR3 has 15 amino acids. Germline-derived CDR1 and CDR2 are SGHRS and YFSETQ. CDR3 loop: CASSLGTGSRYEQYF.

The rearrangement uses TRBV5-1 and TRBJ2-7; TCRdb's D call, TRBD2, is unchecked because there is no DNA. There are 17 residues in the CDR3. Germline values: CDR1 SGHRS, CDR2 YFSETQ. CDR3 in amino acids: CASSLESSYDVSYEQYF.

Here the CDR3 reads CSARDRLAGVETQYF. V and J are TRBV20-1 and TRBJ2-5; TCRdb reports TRBD2, a call that lacks DNA to check it against. This CDR3 is 15 amino acids long. The germline CDR1 and CDR2 sequences are DFQATT and SNEGSKA (reference sequence).